These 27 T cell receptor beta chains were sequenced from one sample in a study of CD8 T cells in Susac syndrome. Reverse transcription of roughly 0.45 to 1 ug RNA was performed with random hexamers. TCRdb recomputed calls from the immunoSEQ multiplex PCR reads with MiXCR, one row per CDR3 protein. This sample has approximately 100,000 distinct CDR3 sequences, with about 90% found just once. The sample taken for sequencing was CD8+ T cells from PBMCs. The receptors stem from a human donor in good health.

V and J are TRBV12-5 and TRBJ1-1; D uncertain. Trimming left V 0 bases short and J 1 base short, with 12 bases between. Germline V gene sequence: CDR1 LGHNT, CDR2 FRNRAP. There are 16 residues in the CDR3. CDR3 residues: CASGLVFNDGNTEAFF. The CDR3 DNA sequence: TGTGCTAGTGGTTTGGTATTTAACGACGGGAACACTGAAGCTTTCTTT.

This clonotype has a single count. The J gene is TRBJ2-4, the V gene TRBV6-5; 8 bases map to TRBD2. The CDR3 consists of 14 residues. In germline, CDR1 is MNHEY, CDR2 SVGAGI. The trim removed 6 bases at V and 11 bases at J, leaving 12 bases unmatched. This CDR3 reads CASRPPGLEDFQYF. The CDR3 nucleotides read TGTGCCAGCAGGCCCCCGGGACTAGAAGACTTTCAGTACTTC.

The chain links TRBV9 to TRBJ1-1; D is uncertain. Trimming pared 0 bases from V and 6 bases from J, leaving 6 bases between. This CDR3 has 12 residues. Germline V lookup: CDR1 SGDLS, CDR2 YYNGEE. In DNA form, the CDR3 reads TGTGCCAGCAGCGTAGCAGGCTCTGAAGCTTTCTTT. Protein sequence: CASSVAGSEAFF.

This clonotype was recorded only once. This rearrangement joins TRBV14 to TRBJ2-2; possibly TRBD1 for D (6 bases). Trimming pared 4 bases from V and 1 base from J, leaving 13 bases between. The CDR3 has 16 amino acids. CDR1 and CDR2 (germline): SGHDN, FVKESK. CDR3 bases: TGTGCCAGCAGCCTTAACACAGGGATGAACACCGGGGAGCTGTTTTTT. Translation: CASSLNTGMNTGELFF.

The rearrangement joins TRBV20-1 to TRBJ2-1; D may be TRBD1 (6 bases). Looked up from germline, CDR1 is DFQATT and CDR2 is SNEGSKA (reference sequence). The V end was cut by 3 bases, the J end by 2 bases, with 11 bases between. The length of the CDR3 is 14 residues. CDR3 bases: TGCAGTGCTAGGGGGGACATAGCCTACAATGAGCAGTTCTTC. Translated, it gives CSARGDIAYNEQFF.

The genes are TRBV7-8 and TRBJ1-1; D gene uncertain. Germline CDR1 is SGHVS and CDR2 is FQNEAQ. Trimming shortened V by 3 bases and J by 1 base, and 12 bases separated the two germline ends. The CDR3 extends over 15 amino acids. CDR3 DNA: TGTGCCAGCAGCTTCGAAAGGCTGGGGAACACTGAAGCTTTCTTT. It encodes CASSFERLGNTEAFF.

The gene calls are TRBV19 and TRBJ2-7; a weak D match, TRBD1 (6 bases). Per the germline V gene, CDR1 is LNHDA and CDR2 is SQIVND (reference sequence). The CDR3 loop spans 15 amino acids. V was shortened by 9 bases and J by 3 bases, with 21 bases between the two germline ends. The CDR3 DNA sequence: TGTGCCAGCATGGTGAAGTGGGGGCCGGGCTACGAGCAGTACTTC. Translation gives CASMVKWGPGYEQYF.

The chain recombines TRBV7-2 with TRBJ2-5; no definite D call. The CDR3 contains 14 residues. The germline V gene has CDR1 SGHTA and CDR2 FQGNSA. Trimming removed 5 bases at V and 4 bases at J, with 14 bases between. The CDR3 sequence is CASSLGTVRETQYF. The CDR3 nucleotides read TGTGCCAGCAGCCTTGGAACAGTAAGAGAGACCCAGTACTTC.

This chain links TRBV2 with TRBJ2-5, with D tentatively TRBD1 (5 bases). Germline V lookup: CDR1 SNHLY, CDR2 FYNNEI. Between the trimmed V and J ends, which lost 2 bases and 2 bases, there was a span of 12 bases. The CDR3 loop spans 15 amino acids. Here the CDR3 DNA reads TGTGCCAGCAGTGAAATAGGGGCGATACAAGAGACCCAGTACTTC. It translates to CASSEIGAIQETQYF.

V usage is TRBV7-2 and J usage is TRBJ2-2, with D perhaps assigned TRBD1 or TRBD2 (5 bases each). In germline, CDR1 is SGHTA, CDR2 FQGNSA. V was cut by 8 bases and J by 4 bases, with 23 bases left in between. This CDR3 has 17 amino acids. Here the CDR3 DNA reads TGTGCCAGCGGCTCACCTCGGGGCAGGGCCTTCACCGGGGAGCTGTTTTTT. This encodes CASGSPRGRAFTGELFF.

The chain employs TRBV7-3 and TRBJ2-1; possibly TRBD2 for D (5 bases). Trimming cost V 4 bases and J 8 bases, with 15 bases left between them. This CDR3 has 14 amino acids. Germline V gene sequence: CDR1 SGHTA, CDR2 FQGTGA. The CDR3 region is CASSSGTRADEQFF. CDR3 nucleotides: TGTGCCAGCAGCTCGGGAACACGGGCCGATGAGCAGTTCTTC.

The gene calls are TRBV5-1 and TRBJ1-5, with D possibly TRBD1 on 5 matching bases. This CDR3 is 15 amino acids long. Trimming took off 2 bases at V and 5 bases at J, with 14 bases between the two ends. Germline CDR1 and CDR2: SGHRS and YFSETQ. This CDR3 is CASSFAPSGDQPQHF. CDR3 sequence (DNA): TGCGCCAGCAGCTTTGCCCCGTCGGGGGATCAGCCCCAGCATTTT.

This chain links TRBV6-1 with TRBJ2-5; D is perhaps TRBD2 (5 bases). CDR1 and CDR2 from the germline V gene are MNHNS and SASEGT. The CDR3 runs to 12 residues. Trimming took off 6 bases at V and 4 bases at J, with 9 bases between the two ends. This CDR3 is CASRGEGETQYF. As DNA, the CDR3 is TGTGCCAGCAGGGGAGAGGGAGAGACCCAGTACTTC.

The CDR3 here is CASSTKQGKDYGYTF. The DNA of the CDR3 is TGTGCCAGCTCGACCAAACAGGGGAAAGACTATGGCTACACCTTC. This chain links TRBV18 with TRBJ1-2, with 7 bases matching TRBD1. This CDR3 comprises 15 residues. Per the germline V gene, CDR1 is KGHSH and CDR2 is LQKENI. V shed 6 bases and J 3 bases; nucleotides not matched to a gene: 10.

The chain uses TRBV29-1 and TRBJ2-5; 8 positions agree with TRBD1. Trimming at V came to 4 bases and at J to 5 bases, leaving 21 bases not matched to a gene. CDR3 size: 18 residues. Per germline, CDR1 SQVTM and CDR2 ANQGSEA. The CDR3 loop reads CSVGLLGQAVGRVETQYF. As DNA, the CDR3 is TGCAGCGTTGGTTTACTGGGACAGGCCGTGGGGCGGGTTGAGACCCAGTACTTC.

The chain uses TRBV29-1 and TRBJ2-7; either TRBD1 or TRBD2 may fit D (5 bases each). The CDR3 is made up of 15 amino acids. V was cut by 2 bases and J by 0 bases, with 14 bases left in between. Germline V gene lookup returns CDR1 SQVTM and CDR2 ANQGSEA. CDR3 residues: CSVELLEGNSYEQYF. As DNA, the CDR3 is TGCAGCGTTGAATTGCTCGAGGGGAACTCCTACGAGCAGTACTTC.

V gene TRBV12-5 combines with J gene TRBJ2-1; D is undetermined. V lost 3 bases and J lost 3, with 12 bases in between. CDR3 length equals 15 residues. Germline CDR1 LGHNT, CDR2 FRNRAP. The CDR3 spells CASGFISARYNEQFF. DNA for the CDR3: TGTGCTAGTGGTTTTATTTCAGCGCGCTACAATGAGCAGTTCTTC.

This chain's CDR3 is CASSLTPVSDGSGGYGYTF. The CDR3 DNA is TGTGCCAGCAGCTTAACGCCAGTCTCGGACGGATCAGGGGGCTATGGCTACACCTTC. The chain recombines TRBV7-3 with TRBJ1-2, with 7 bases identical to TRBD1. Germline V CDR1 and CDR2: SGHTA, FQGTGA. The V segment lost 0 bases and the J segment 4 bases; nucleotides outside the gene matches: 17. The CDR3 runs to 19 residues.

Here the CDR3 reads CASSDPTGTMRPEAFF. CDR3 sequence (DNA): TGTGCCAGTAGCGACCCGACAGGGACAATGAGGCCTGAAGCTTTCTTT. J is TRBJ1-1 and V is TRBV19, with 7 positions matching TRBD1. The ends lost 6 bases at V and 6 bases at J; junction bases unmatched: 16. CDR1 and CDR2 (germline): LNHDA, SQIVND (reference sequence). CDR3 size: 16 residues.

The chain combines TRBV5-4 with TRBJ2-1; D gene unclear. The CDR3 covers 13 residues. The V and J ends lost 0 bases and 9 bases respectively, with 10 bases between them. Looked up from germline, CDR1 is SGHNT and CDR2 is YYREEE (reference sequence). As DNA, the CDR3 is TGTGCCAGCAGCTTGGGTGGCGAGGTTGAGCAGTTCTTC. Protein sequence: CASSLGGEVEQFF.

The rearrangement uses TRBV13 and TRBJ1-2; possible D gene TRBD1, 6 bases. This CDR3 is 14 amino acids long. Germline V gene lookup returns CDR1 PRHDT and CDR2 FYEKMQ (reference sequence). Trimming removed 2 bases from V and 3 bases from J, with 10 bases in between. CDR3 loop: CASSLRGGDYGYTF. The CDR3 DNA reads as TGTGCCAGCAGCTTAAGGGGGGGTGACTATGGCTACACCTTC.

The chain links TRBV6-1 to TRBJ2-7, with 9 positions matching TRBD2. Germline CDR1 MNHNS, CDR2 SASEGT. This CDR3 has 14 amino acids. The trim removed 4 bases at V and 1 base at J, leaving 2 bases unmatched. The DNA of the CDR3 is TGTGCCAGCAGTGTCAGCGGGGGGTCCTACGAGCAGTACTTC. This codes for CASSVSGGSYEQYF.

The rearrangement joins TRBV7-9 to TRBJ2-1; a possible D gene is TRBD2 (7 bases). Germline loops: CDR1 SEHNR, CDR2 FQNEAQ (reference sequence). V was clipped by 5 bases and J by 9 bases, with 20 bases between them. The CDR3 length is 15 residues. CDR3 coding DNA: TGTGCCAGCAGCCGCGGTGTGGGGGGGCTTGGTGAGCAGTTCTTC. Translating gives CASSRGVGGLGEQFF.

V usage is TRBV12-5 and J usage is TRBJ1-2; D possibly corresponds to TRBD1 (6 bases). CDR3 length: 15 residues. Germline CDR1 LGHNT, CDR2 FRNRAP. V was shortened by 2 bases and J by 1 base, with 11 bases between the two germline ends. CDR3 sequence (DNA): TGTGCTAGTGGTTTGAGGTCAGGGGATAACTATGGCTACACCTTC. Translating gives CASGLRSGDNYGYTF.

The V call is TRBV6-1, the J call TRBJ2-5, with 14 bases fitting TRBD2. Trimming removed 4 bases from V and 4 bases from J; junction bases left unmatched: 5. This CDR3 comprises 16 residues. CDR1 is MNHNS, CDR2 SASEGT, per germline. CDR3 sequence reads: CASSGGLAGVAETQYF. The CDR3 nucleotides read TGTGCCAGCAGTGGGGGACTAGCGGGAGTGGCAGAGACCCAGTACTTC.

The CDR3 is CASSPPSGTYNEQFF. The CDR3 coding sequence is TGTGCCAGCAGCCCTCCCAGCGGGACCTACAATGAGCAGTTCTTC. The chain couples TRBV28 to TRBJ2-1; 7 bases agree with TRBD2. The germline V gene encodes CDR1 MDHEN and CDR2 SYDVKM. The length of the CDR3 is 15 residues. With 6 bases clipped from V and 2 bases from J, the junction kept 7 bases outside the gene matches.

The J gene is TRBJ2-7, the V gene TRBV7-8, with D hard to call. The length of the CDR3 is 11 residues. Germline lookup yields CDR1 SGHVS and CDR2 FQNEAQ. V was cut by 5 bases and J by 5 bases, with 7 bases left in between. DNA of the CDR3: TGTGCCAGCAGCCGCGAGGACGAGCAGTACTTC. The encoded protein is CASSREDEQYF.